This T cell receptor (beta chain) was retrieved from a study of blood T cell repertoires in COVID-19 (dated by TCRdb to 2020 to 2022). As for the study more broadly: Samples covering the acute and convalescent phases of COVID-19 were provided by collaborators in the United States, Italy and Spain. The material from the prospective study consisted of cDNA or gDNA derived from T cells, B-cell-depleted T cells, or PBMCs. The samples were drawn from the first 160 participants of the ongoing ImmuneRACE study and from 1,254 subjects provided by 6 global collaborators. The dataset comprised deeply sampled blood TCRbeta repertoires from subjects exposed to, actively infected with, or recovered from COVID-19. The sample metadata nearly always contained a de-identified subject ID, COVID-19 status, age in years and sex. Where available, HLA class I and class II types were taken from metadata supplied by the sample provider and were not determined by assay-based typing. The repertoires were released in a freely available public database intended as a resource for research on the immune response to SARS-CoV-2. The research as a whole found: The amount of clinical and demographic metadata varied by source and participant and was provided uncurated.

This clone is a singleton in its sample. Its antigen specificity is not known. The sample holds no much larger clone one base away, and base qualities are not on file. TCRbeta CDR3 regions were amplified from genomic DNA by means of the immunoSEQ Assay, a bias-controlled multiplex PCR. On the authors' methods: Nucleated cell counts per sample were estimated from amplification of reference gene primers within the assay. To quantify the absolute abundance of each unique TCRbeta CDR3 rearrangement, sequence reads were collapsed and filtered. For each sample, productive Simpson clonality was calculated as the square root of Simpson's diversity index over productive rearrangements. TCRdb took over this immuneACCESS table, retaining in-frame rearrangements with V and J assigned. Such tables are incomplete; in checked studies, under half of the missing clones stem from an unresolved V gene, and the remainder is unexplained. V, J and clone size are taken as reported in that table, and D and trimming were inferred from the DNA itself. Here the sample has about 250,000 clones; about 93% occur a single time. The top ten constitute approximately 2% of the sample.

The CDR3 starts with the cysteine, ends with the phenylalanine, and has 17 residues. The only DNA kept is the CDR3, 51 bases in frame from the first base. V has 0 bases trimmed and J has 9 bases trimmed; junction bases matching no gene number 11. The germline V gene encodes CDR1 MNHNS and CDR2 SASEGT. Participants in the prospective study were enrolled through a virtual design, were aged roughly 18 to 90 years, and lived in 20 to 30 United States geographic areas. Cohort assignment in the prospective study relied on participant-reported clinical history from a screening survey and a study questionnaire. Recovered participants in ImmuneRACE Cohort 3 were defined as having two consecutive negative NP/OP PCR tests, clearance from a healthcare professional, or resolution of symptoms. In the prospective study, whole blood, serum and a nasopharyngeal or oropharyngeal swab were collected from each participant by mobile phlebotomists. Participants in the prospective study had the option to provide additional blood draws and questionnaires over a roughly 2-month period. Before DNA extraction, blood samples from the prospective study were shipped at room temperature or frozen.

This chain joins TRBV6-1 to TRBJ2-1; the central 10 bases match TRBD1. The receptor comes from a woman aged 18-29 years who had recovered from COVID-19. The sample comprised PBMCs or T cells enriched from blood (not recorded which). Here the CDR3 is given as CASSEAPGGQGVSEQFF. The DNA reads TGTGCCAGCAGTGAAGCGCCCGGTGGACAGGGGGTGAGTGAGCAGTTCTTC.